This TCR beta chain was identified during a study of T cell responses to AZD1222 COVID-19 vaccine. Some clones are missing from TCRdb's copy, which holds only in-frame ones; the method was immunoSEQ multiplex PCR. The sample includes 90,000 to 120,000 clones, roughly nine tenths of them seen just once. The specimen was peripheral blood, collected on day 0 of AZD1222 vaccination. This receptor was identified in an adult in good health.

For the CDR3, the DNA is TGTGCCAGCAGTGAAGAGAGTAGCGAAATATACAATGAGCAGTTCTTC. It is translated as CASSEESSEIYNEQFF. The gene calls are TRBV6-1 and TRBJ2-1, with D maybe TRBD2 (5 bases). Trimming stripped 1 base from V and 4 bases from J, with 14 bases between. The CDR3 contains 16 residues. CDR1 MNHNS and CDR2 SASEGT come from the germline V gene.